These T cell receptor beta chains were read from a single sample in a study of blood T cell repertoires in COVID-19. Method: immunoSEQ multiplex PCR; TCRdb's copy keeps in-frame clones and lacks some. The profile shows about 220,000 clones, just over 85% of them singletons. Sample: PBMCs or T cells enriched from blood (not recorded which). These receptors originate from a woman in her fifties or sixties with acute COVID-19. The CDR3 runs from the conserved cysteine through the conserved F or W. A D gene is named only where the DNA matches it firmly. Part of the rows lack a size; the others show once, few, many or a class for expanded clones.

d_call,v_call,j_call,clone_size,cdr3_aa,cdr3_nt
TRBD1,TRBV5-5,TRBJ1-4,NA,CASSQGTAGEKLFF,TGTGCCAGCAGCCAGGGGACAGCCGGGGAAAAACTGTTTTTT
TRBD2,TRBV28,TRBJ2-7,NA,CASSGSSGSYEQYF,TGTGCCAGCAGTGGGTCTAGCGGGAGCTACGAGCAGTACTTC
TRBD2,TRBV11-2,TRBJ2-2,NA,CASSLLAGTGELFF,TGTGCCAGCAGCTTACTAGCGGGAACCGGGGAGCTGTTTTTT
NA,TRBV28,TRBJ1-5,NA,CASSSPIDRIGNQPQHF,TGTGCCAGCAGTTCGCCGATCGACAGGATTGGCAATCAGCCCCAGCATTTT
NA,TRBV19,TRBJ1-5,NA,CASRPTVADRQPQHF,TGTGCCAGTAGACCGACAGTGGCGGATCGTCAGCCCCAGCATTTT
NA,TRBV18,TRBJ2-7,NA,CASSPSGRTYEQYF,TGTGCCAGCTCACCAAGCGGGCGGACCTACGAGCAGTACTTC
NA,TRBV28,TRBJ1-4,NA,CASGLGSTNEKLFF,TGTGCCAGCGGACTGGGGTCAACTAATGAAAAACTGTTTTTT
TRBD1,TRBV2,TRBJ2-5,NA,CASSEDETGERETQYF,TGTGCCAGCAGTGAAGATGAGACAGGGGAGAGAGAGACCCAGTACTTC
NA,TRBV12-3/TRBV12-4,TRBJ2-3,once,CASSFGPTDTQYF,TGTGCCAGCAGTTTTGGGCCCACAGATACGCAGTATTTT
NA,TRBV9,TRBJ1-3,NA,CASSFRTGTFGNTIYF,TGTGCCAGCAGCTTTCGTACAGGGACGTTTGGAAACACCATATATTTT
NA,TRBV21-1,TRBJ2-3,NA,CASSSRGDTQYF,TGTGCCAGCAGCTCAAGAGGAGATACGCAGTATTTT
NA,TRBV4-1,TRBJ1-1,many,CASSPSWRDTEAFF,TGCGCCAGCAGCCCCAGCTGGAGGGACACTGAAGCTTTCTTT
TRBD2,TRBV19,TRBJ2-1,NA,CASSALAVSEQFF,TGTGCCAGTAGTGCCCTAGCGGTAAGTGAGCAGTTCTTC
TRBD2,TRBV15,TRBJ2-7,NA,CATSRDPAGEDSYEQYF,TGTGCCACCAGCAGAGATCCGGCGGGAGAAGACTCCTACGAGCAGTACTTC
NA,TRBV21-1,TRBJ2-7,NA,CASSKSGVSAFEQYF,TGTGCCAGCAGCAAAAGCGGGGTCAGTGCGTTCGAGCAGTACTTC
TRBD1,TRBV20-1,TRBJ2-1,NA,CSARRDRQFF,TGCAGTGCTAGAAGGGACAGGCAGTTCTTC
TRBD1,TRBV2,TRBJ2-5,NA,CASSGGQGFSEFPRETQYF,TGTGCCAGCAGCGGGGGACAGGGGTTTAGCGAATTCCCTCGAGAGACCCAGTACTTC
TRBD1,TRBV7-2,TRBJ1-4,NA,CASSPGRGRGVEKLFF,TGTGCCAGCAGCCCCGGACGTGGCAGGGGGGTTGAAAAACTGTTTTTT
TRBD1,TRBV28,TRBJ2-7,NA,CASSLSGKQGEQYF,TGTGCCAGCAGTTTATCAGGGAAACAGGGGGAGCAGTACTTC
TRBD1,TRBV19,TRBJ1-5,once,CASTQGQGGQPQHF,TGTGCCAGTACCCAGGGACAGGGGGGTCAGCCCCAGCATTTT
NA,TRBV30,TRBJ2-5,NA,CAWGLGPGGETQYF,TGTGCCTGGGGGTTAGGACCCGGAGGAGAGACCCAGTACTTC
TRBD1,TRBV3-1/TRBV3-2,TRBJ1-3,NA,CASSRQGGAGNTIYF,TGTGCCAGCAGCCGACAAGGGGGCGCGGGAAACACCATATATTTT
NA,TRBV10-3,TRBJ1-1,NA,CAISGPTDNTEAFF,TGTGCCATCAGTGGCCCGACAGATAACACTGAAGCTTTCTTT
NA,TRBV5-1,TRBJ2-3,NA,CASSLGLYSSTDTQYF,TGCGCCAGCAGCTTGGGACTGTACTCTAGCACAGATACGCAGTATTTT
TRBD2,TRBV18,TRBJ2-1,NA,CASSPGLAGVDEQFF,TGTGCCAGCTCACCGGGACTAGCGGGAGTGGATGAGCAGTTCTTC
NA,TRBV6-5,TRBJ2-5,NA,CASSYQTGRQETQYF,TGTGCCAGCAGTTATCAGACAGGCCGCCAAGAGACCCAGTACTTC
TRBD2,TRBV5-1,TRBJ2-7,few,CASREGLAGPYEQYF,TGCGCCAGCAGAGAAGGACTAGCGGGACCCTACGAGCAGTACTTC
NA,TRBV7-8,TRBJ1-1,NA,CASSATQGRTEAFF,TGTGCCAGCAGCGCGACACAGGGTCGGACTGAAGCTTTCTTT